Below are 26 T cell receptor beta chains sequenced from a single sample in a study of shared clonotypes between healthy human individuals (dated by TCRdb to the early 2020s). Receptors were amplified or captured by the immunoSEQ multiplex PCR assay. As stored in TCRdb, this immuneACCESS dataset retains in-frame rearrangements with V and J assigned. A fraction of the clones does not appear; measured against another copy, unresolved V genes explain less than half of the discrepancy, and the remainder lacks a known reason. In all, the sample holds just over 2,000,000 clones, and roughly 94% of those were seen once. The ten top clones hold under 0.15% of the sample. The sample was naive CD4+ T cells sorted from blood. The cell subset or site label of this sample denotes: CD45RA+ positively selected. The receptors come from a man aged 18-30 years in good health.

The chain joins TRBV2 to TRBJ1-6; D unresolved. The CDR3 runs to 12 residues. V was pared by 5 bases and J by 7 bases, with 6 bases between. CDR1 SNHLY and CDR2 FYNNEI come from the germline V gene. CDR3 DNA sequence: TGTGCCAGCAGTAAAACGAATTCACCCCTCCACTTT. Encoded protein: CASSKTNSPLHF.

The CDR3 coding sequence is TGTGCCAGCAGTTCCCCGACTGGGGCGTATTCACCCCTCCACTTT. Translation gives CASSSPTGAYSPLHF. The chain links TRBV28 to TRBJ1-6, with a tentative D call TRBD1 (5 bases). Trimming pared 4 bases from V and 8 bases from J, leaving 15 bases between. Germline-derived CDR1 and CDR2 are MDHEN and SYDVKM. The length of the CDR3 is 15 residues.

The CDR3 protein is CASSRGQAEYNEQFF. The CDR3 nucleotides are TGCGCCAGCAGCCGCGGACAGGCGGAATACAATGAGCAGTTCTTC. J is TRBJ2-1 and V is TRBV4-1; 7 nucleotides line up with TRBD1. Germline V CDR1 and CDR2: MGHRA, YSYEKL. The CDR3 consists of 15 residues. V lost 4 bases, J lost 4 bases, and 7 bases stayed unmatched.

This clone has a single count. The chain carries TRBV10-3 and TRBJ2-1; possibly TRBD1 or TRBD2 for D (5 bases each). The germline gives CDR1 ENHRY, CDR2 SYGVKD. Trimming removed 2 bases from V and 10 bases from J, with 9 bases in between. The CDR3 has 12 residues. The CDR3 DNA reads as TGTGCCATCAGTGAGGTGGGGGAAGAGCAGTTCTTC. The encoded protein is CAISEVGEEQFF.

The gene calls are TRBV30 and TRBJ1-5; a possible D gene is TRBD1 (5 bases). CDR3 size: 13 residues. Per germline, CDR1 GTSNPN and CDR2 SVGIG (reference sequence). V dropped 1 base and J dropped 7 bases, with 11 bases sitting between them. Here the CDR3 DNA reads TGTGCCTGGAGTGGCCAGGGTTTCCAGCCCCAGCATTTT. It codes for CAWSGQGFQPQHF.

The chain couples TRBV19 to TRBJ1-4; TRBD1 matches at 12 bases. The V and J ends lost 5 bases and 6 bases, in that order; junction bases with no gene match: 7. CDR1 is LNHDA, CDR2 SQIVND, per germline (reference sequence). The CDR3 extends over 16 amino acids. The DNA of the CDR3 is TGTGCCAGTAGTGCGGGACAGGGGGCGTTCGATGAAAAACTGTTTTTT. Translated: CASSAGQGAFDEKLFF.

The chain couples TRBV5-8 to TRBJ2-6; D uncertain. This CDR3 comprises 13 residues. The germline CDR1 and CDR2 sequences are SGHTS and YDEGEE. With 5 bases removed from V and 0 bases from J, the gap between germline ends came to 3 bases. CDR3 DNA sequence: TGTGCCAGCAGGGCCTCTGGGGCCAACGTCCTGACTTTC. Translated: CASRASGANVLTF.

A remark on this clone: The same CDR3 can be traced to other DNA sequences in this sample. The V call is TRBV5-1, the J call TRBJ1-6, with TRBD1 identical over 9 bases. J gave up 6 bases and V 7 bases, and 14 bases lay outside the gene matches. Germline assignment: CDR1 SGHRS and CDR2 YFSETQ. The CDR3 consists of 17 residues. CDR3 bases: TGCGCCAGCGCCGAAGGGGTAACAGGGGGCCTTAATTCACCCCTCCACTTT. This translates into CASAEGVTGGLNSPLHF.

The V and J genes are TRBV7-9 and TRBJ2-7; D could derive from TRBD1 or TRBD2 (5 bases each). Per the germline V gene, CDR1 is SEHNR and CDR2 is FQNEAQ (reference sequence). Trimming cost V 11 bases and J 2 bases, with 13 bases left between them. This CDR3 is 12 amino acids long. CDR3 in DNA: TGTGCCGGGGGACCAGGCCCCTACGAGCAGTACTTC. Its translation: CAGGPGPYEQYF.

The rearrangement links TRBV7-8 to TRBJ1-6; 10 nucleotides agree with TRBD1. Per the germline V gene, CDR1 is SGHVS and CDR2 is FQNEAQ. J lost 7 bases, V lost 5 bases, and 8 bases had no gene match. The CDR3 has 16 residues. CDR3 region: CASSASGQGGNSPLHF. The CDR3 nucleotides read TGTGCCAGCAGCGCGTCAGGACAGGGGGGGAATTCACCCCTCCACTTT.

The chain joins TRBV5-1 to TRBJ2-1, with 9 bases that match TRBD2. Losses at the gene ends were 8 bases for V and 3 bases for J; bases not matched to a gene: 3. Per the germline V gene, CDR1 is SGHRS and CDR2 is YFSETQ. CDR3 length: 13 amino acids. CDR3 residues: CASGSGSYNEQFF. The CDR3 nucleotides read TGCGCCAGTGGTAGCGGGAGCTACAATGAGCAGTTCTTC.

On this clone: The same CDR3 is also encoded by other DNA sequences in this sample. V is TRBV29-1 and J is TRBJ1-2; D perhaps matches TRBD1 (5 bases). The germline gives CDR1 SQVTM, CDR2 ANQGSEA. The V end lost 4 bases, the J end lost 3 bases, and 9 bases lay between the germline ends. CDR3 length equals 12 residues. CDR3 sequence reads: CSVARGDYGYTF. DNA of the CDR3: TGCAGCGTTGCACGAGGGGACTATGGCTACACCTTC.

The V and J genes are TRBV7-2 and TRBJ1-1; 8 bases align to TRBD1. V dropped 5 bases and J dropped 5; count of bases not matched to a gene: 13. CDR1 SGHTA and CDR2 FQGNSA come from the germline V gene. The CDR3 loop spans 16 amino acids. CDR3 residues: CASSISAGTGGTEAFF. The CDR3 nucleotides read TGTGCCAGCAGCATAAGCGCCGGGACAGGAGGGACTGAAGCTTTCTTT.

For this clone: Within the sample, other DNA sequences also encode this same CDR3. The chain uses TRBV7-2 and TRBJ2-5; possibly TRBD2 for D (6 bases). The V end was cut by 5 bases, the J end by 5 bases, with 12 bases between. Germline V lookup: CDR1 SGHTA, CDR2 FQGNSA. This CDR3 is 13 amino acids long. CDR3 sequence: CASSPTGRETQYF. DNA of the CDR3: TGTGCCAGCAGCCCTACGGGGAGGGAGACCCAGTACTTC. The whole variable domain, filled in from reference TRBV7-2 and TRBJ2-5, reads GAGVSQSPSNKVTEKGKDVELRCDPISGHTALYWYRQSLGQGLEFLIYFQGNSAPDKSGLPSDRFSAERTGGSVSTLTIQRTQQEDSAVYLCASSPTGRETQYFGPGTRLLVL.

The chain uses TRBV5-6 and TRBJ2-5; D possibly uses TRBD1 or TRBD2 (7 bases each). Trimming left V 6 bases short and J 6 bases short, with 21 bases between. The germline V gene encodes CDR1 SGHDT and CDR2 YYEEEE. The CDR3 loop spans 15 amino acids. The CDR3 sequence: CASNIQGTGGKTQYF. The CDR3 bases are TGTGCCAGCAACATACAGGGGACCGGGGGGAAGACCCAGTACTTC.

The V gene is TRBV5-1, the J gene TRBJ2-5; the D gene could be TRBD1 or TRBD2 (5 bases each). Trimming shortened V by 0 bases and J by 1 base, and 16 bases separated the two germline ends. The germline V gene has CDR1 SGHRS and CDR2 YFSETQ. The CDR3 runs 17 residues. The CDR3 region is CASSLEKAGTLQETQYF. CDR3 coding DNA: TGCGCCAGCAGCTTGGAGAAGGCCGGGACCCTCCAAGAGACCCAGTACTTC. The whole variable domain, filled in from reference TRBV5-1 and TRBJ2-5, reads KAGVTQTPRYLIKTRGQQVTLSCSPISGHRSVSWYQQTPGQGLQFLFEYFSETQRNKGNFPGRFSGRQFSNSRSEMNVSTLELGDSALYLCASSLEKAGTLQETQYFGPGTRLLVL.

This chain connects TRBV28 to TRBJ1-4, with 8 positions matching TRBD1. CDR1 is MDHEN, CDR2 SYDVKM, per germline. This CDR3 comprises 15 residues. With V trimmed by 5 bases and J by 8 bases, 10 bases remained unmatched. CDR3 residues: CASSASGQGREKLFF. CDR3 nucleotide sequence: TGTGCCAGCAGTGCCTCCGGACAGGGCCGGGAAAAACTGTTTTTT.

With regard to this clone: Other DNA sequences from this sample encode an identical CDR3 as well. The rearrangement uses TRBV11-2 and TRBJ2-7; D is undetermined. V was shortened by 1 base and J by 3 bases, with 13 bases between the two germline ends. Germline CDR1 and CDR2: SGHAT and FQNNGV. The CDR3 extends over 15 amino acids. CDR3 sequence (DNA): TGTGCCAGCAGCTTAGTTGCCGGGCCCAGCTACGAGCAGTACTTC. It specifies CASSLVAGPSYEQYF.

J is TRBJ2-2 and V is TRBV25-1; perhaps TRBD1 as D (5 bases). V lost 3 bases and J 0 bases, leaving 8 bases between the germline ends. Germline V gives CDR1 MGHDK, CDR2 SYGVNS. The CDR3 extends over 15 amino acids. The CDR3 protein is CASSDAGPNTGELFF. The CDR3 DNA sequence: TGTGCCAGCAGTGATGCAGGGCCGAACACCGGGGAGCTGTTTTTT. Full variable domain (remainder filled in from reference TRBV25-1 and TRBJ2-2): EADIYQTPRYLVIGTGKKITLECSQTMGHDKMYWYQQDPGMELHLIHYSYGVNSTEKGDLSSESTVSRIRTEHFPLTLESARPSHTSQYLCASSDAGPNTGELFFGEGSRLTVL.

The V call is TRBV28, the J call TRBJ2-7, with 11 bases that match TRBD1. Germline trimming cut 3 bases from V and 7 bases from J; bases unmatched to any gene: 8. The germline V gene has CDR1 MDHEN and CDR2 SYDVKM. This CDR3 region has 15 residues. The CDR3 region has the DNA TGTGCCAGCAGTTTTCGGGACAGGGGGATAAAAGAGCAGTACTTC. Its translation: CASSFRDRGIKEQYF.

This sequence joins TRBV6-5 and TRBJ2-7; 8 bases match TRBD2. The ends lost 3 bases at V and 4 bases at J; junction bases unmatched: 5. This CDR3 is 14 amino acids long. Germline values: CDR1 MNHEY, CDR2 SVGAGI. In nucleotides, the CDR3 is TGTGCCAGCAGTTATTTGCGGGGGGAATACGAGCAGTACTTC. As protein: CASSYLRGEYEQYF.

This sequence joins TRBV14 and TRBJ1-3; no firm D call. Germline V lookup: CDR1 SGHDN, CDR2 FVKESK. The CDR3 extends over 15 amino acids. Between the trimmed V and J ends, which lost 2 bases and 0 bases, there was a span of 8 bases. CDR3 amino acids: CASSQMIFSGNTIYF. In nucleotides, the CDR3 is TGTGCCAGCAGCCAAATGATTTTCTCTGGAAACACCATATATTTT.

Comment on this clone: The same CDR3 arises from other DNA sequences in this sample as well. The chain recombines TRBV9 with TRBJ2-3; 8 nucleotides align to TRBD2. The CDR3 has 14 amino acids. V trimming: 1 base; J trimming: 4 bases; junction bases outside the gene matches: 2. The germline gives CDR1 SGDLS, CDR2 YYNGEE. CDR3 coding DNA: TGTGCCAGCAGCGTATCGGGAGGGGCAGATACGCAGTATTTT. Residues: CASSVSGGADTQYF.

V gene TRBV2 combines with J gene TRBJ2-1; possible D gene TRBD2, 5 bases. V lost 7 bases and J lost 11, with 12 bases in between. Germline V gives CDR1 SNHLY, CDR2 FYNNEI. The CDR3 is 11 residues long. CDR3 bases: TGTGCCAGCACCGCCGGCGGGCAGCAGTTCTTC. Its protein is CASTAGGQQFF.

This chain joins TRBV5-1 and TRBJ2-4; unclear D gene. This CDR3 comprises 15 residues. Germline V lookup: CDR1 SGHRS, CDR2 YFSETQ. The V end lost 0 bases, the J end lost 1 base, and 8 bases lay between the germline ends. CDR3 loop: CASSLAVGAKNIQYF. CDR3 sequence (DNA): TGCGCCAGCAGCTTGGCAGTGGGGGCCAAAAACATTCAGTACTTC.

This clone was found a few times. V and J are TRBV2 and TRBJ1-1, with 7 bases that match TRBD1. J was trimmed by 2 bases and V by 7 bases; bases with no gene match: 10. This CDR3 has 15 amino acids. CDR1 and CDR2 (germline): SNHLY, FYNNEI. The CDR3 loop is CASTLEAGGNTEAFF. The CDR3 DNA reads as TGTGCCAGCACCCTTGAGGCAGGGGGTAACACTGAAGCTTTCTTT.